The present T cell receptor (beta chain) was sequenced within a study of long-term antiretroviral therapy in people with HIV. Study-level points and caveats: The study found that diversity rose after ART but stayed below transplant donor controls. Information pertaining to ART adherence, viral resistance or therapeutic modifications was not obtained.

The germline CDR1 and CDR2 sequences are SGDLS and YYNGEE. Trimming took off 0 bases at V and 3 bases at J, with 6 bases between the two ends. There are 14 residues in the CDR3. A remark on this clone: As yet, its antigen is unknown.

The assay, immunoSEQ v3.0, was run at survey level. Sequenced by immunoSEQ multiplex PCR; TCRdb stores in-frame clones only, minus some. The data contain 20,000 to 25,000 clones, roughly 76% of them singletons. The V call is TRBV9, the J call TRBJ2-2, with no clear D. The sample in question was unsorted PBMCs, obtained less than 1.8 years before starting antiretroviral therapy. This receptor was obtained from a woman aged 40 to 49 with HIV. CDR3 region: CASSVGRDTGELFF. CDR3 nucleotides: TGTGCCAGCAGCGTAGGCCGGGACACCGGGGAGCTGTTTTTT.